These 22 T cell receptor beta chains originate from one sample sequenced in a study of regulatory T cells in long-lasting Graves disease (TCRdb year 2021). The library relied on multiplex PCR. Sequencing relied on an Illumina HiSeq 4000. To build TCR beta libraries, CDR3 regions were amplified by Arm-PCR using iRepertoire HTBI primers. Using fastp trimming at Q25 and MiXCR clonotype assembly, TCRdb reanalyzed the public sequencing data and kept in-frame beta chains. Rows matching on CDR3 protein sequence are summarized as one entry with the most common DNA and genes. The sample contains about 380,000 distinct CDR3 sequences, less than 20% of them found a single time. The ten largest account for 20% to 25% of the sample. This specimen's time point label, interpreted: newly diagnosed GD, antithyroid drugs for less than 3 months. RNA was extracted from PBMCs in TRIzol for both TCR sequencing and RNA sequencing.

This sample comprised peripheral blood mononuclear cells (PBMCs), obtained at new diagnosis, from a patient treated with antithyroid drugs. Source of these receptors: a female donor with Graves disease.

This clonotype has more than one count but fewer than ten. The chain joins TRBV20-1 to TRBJ1-2; D may be TRBD1 (6 bases). Trimming pared 0 bases from V and 6 bases from J, leaving 14 bases between. This CDR3 has 14 amino acids. Germline-derived CDR1 and CDR2 are DFQATT and SNEGSKA (reference sequence). CDR3 sequence: CSARDSGAPDGYTF. In nucleotides, the CDR3 is TGCAGTGCTAGAGATTCGGGGGCTCCGGATGGCTACACCTTC.

This clonotype was found many times. The chain couples TRBV5-4 to TRBJ1-5, with D possibly being TRBD1 (6 bases). The CDR3 is 14 amino acids. Trimming removed 4 bases at V and 6 bases at J, with 14 bases between. In germline, CDR1 is SGHNT, CDR2 YYREEE (reference sequence). For the CDR3, the DNA is TGTGCCAGCAGCGACGGGGGGGGGGCTCAGCCCCAGCATTTT. Translation: CASSDGGGAQPQHF.

This clonotype came up many times. This chain links TRBV28 with TRBJ2-6; D unresolved. CDR1 and CDR2 (germline): MDHEN, SYDVKM. Trimming cost V 11 bases and J 2 bases, with 10 bases left between them. The CDR3 covers 13 residues. This chain's CDR3 is CAACTAGANVLTF. The CDR3 DNA follows: TGTGCCGCCTGTACCGCTGGGGCCAACGTCCTGACTTTC.

This clonotype was counted many times. V usage is TRBV10-3 and J usage is TRBJ2-3, with D maybe TRBD1 (5 bases). Trimming left V 10 bases short and J 0 bases short, with 17 bases between. There are 15 residues in the CDR3. Looked up from germline, CDR1 is ENHRY and CDR2 is SYGVKD. The DNA for the CDR3 is TGTGCCACATACGCAGGGCATTCGAGCACAGATACGCAGTATTTT. Translating gives CATYAGHSSTDTQYF.

CDR3 nucleotide sequence: TGTGCCAGCAGCTCCCCCGGGGTAGCGGGAGCCGGGGAGCTGTTTTTT. Translated: CASSSPGVAGAGELFF. The chain joins TRBV5-4 to TRBJ2-2; 9 bases are shared with TRBD2. CDR1 SGHNT and CDR2 YYREEE come from the germline V gene (reference sequence). V dropped 3 bases and J dropped 6; count of bases not matched to a gene: 9. The CDR3 extends over 16 amino acids.

This clonotype was picked up many times. The CDR3 loop reads CASSPLLGPSGGSPLHF. The CDR3, as DNA: TGTGCCAGCAGTCCCCTCTTGGGGCCGTCGGGAGGATCACCCCTCCACTTT. The rearrangement joins TRBV2 to TRBJ1-6; D perhaps matches TRBD1 (5 bases). V was clipped by 5 bases and J by 10 bases, with 24 bases between them. The length of the CDR3 is 17 residues. CDR1 is SNHLY and CDR2 is FYNNEI in the germline V gene.

This clonotype was counted ten times or more. This chain uses TRBV7-3 with TRBJ2-3; D is possibly TRBD1 (6 bases). The CDR3 contains 16 residues. Germline-derived CDR1 and CDR2 are SGHTA and FQGTGA. The V gene lost 3 bases and the J gene lost 3 bases, with 16 bases spanning the gap. DNA for the CDR3: TGTGCCAGCAGCTTGGGACAACAGCCTAGAACAGATACGCAGTATTTT. It yields the protein CASSLGQQPRTDTQYF.

This clonotype has just a few counts. The chain carries TRBV7-9 and TRBJ1-5; 8 nucleotides align to TRBD1. The junction had 4 bases not matched to a gene; V was cut back by 11 bases and J by 4 bases. Looked up from germline, CDR1 is SEHNR and CDR2 is FQNEAQ (reference sequence). The CDR3 runs 12 residues. CDR3 sequence: CASQGGNQPQHF. CDR3 DNA sequence: TGTGCCTCACAGGGGGGGAATCAGCCCCAGCATTTT.

This clonotype was observed at least ten times. The genes are TRBV27 and TRBJ1-1, with no clear D. The CDR3 contains 14 residues. Per the germline V gene, CDR1 is MNHEY and CDR2 is SMNVEV (reference sequence). V was trimmed by 7 bases and J by 1 base, leaving 13 bases between them. The CDR3 bases are TGTGCCAGCAACCCTCTGCGGTCGAACACTGAAGCTTTCTTT. This encodes CASNPLRSNTEAFF.

This clonotype was recorded a few times. The chain couples TRBV11-2 to TRBJ2-5, with 7 bases aligning to TRBD2. The J segment lost 5 bases and the V segment lost 1 base, leaving 1 base of the junction unmatched. The germline V gene encodes CDR1 SGHAT and CDR2 FQNNGV. This CDR3 spans 13 amino acids. Here the CDR3 DNA reads TGTGCCAGCAGCTTAGCGCGGGGGGAGACCCAGTACTTC. This translates into CASSLARGETQYF.

This clonotype has at least ten counts. The chain has TRBV7-2 and TRBJ2-3; 8 nucleotides align to TRBD2. CDR3 length: 14 amino acids. Germline CDR1 and CDR2: SGHTA and FQGNSA. V was clipped by 5 bases and J by 6 bases; unmatched bases: 7. CDR3 DNA: TGTGCCAGCAGCCCGGGACTAGGAGGGGATACGCAGTATTTT. Translation gives CASSPGLGGDTQYF.

This clonotype was observed at least ten times. The chain combines TRBV13 with TRBJ2-3; 7 bases are shared with TRBD2. V dropped 8 bases and J dropped 0; count of bases not matched to a gene: 5. The CDR3 is 14 residues long. CDR1 and CDR2 (germline): PRHDT, FYEKMQ (reference sequence). The CDR3 reads CASAGADSTDTQYF. The CDR3 nucleotides are TGTGCCAGCGCGGGAGCCGATAGCACAGATACGCAGTATTTT.

This clonotype appeared a few times. The chain couples TRBV5-1 to TRBJ2-1; weak D call: TRBD2 (5 bases). The end of the DNA fits TRBJ2-5 better, so the J call may be wrong. This CDR3 comprises 14 residues. Germline V gene lookup returns CDR1 SGHRS and CDR2 YFSETQ. The CDR3 loop is CASSLVASQETQYF. Written as DNA, the CDR3 is TGCGCCAGCAGCTTGGTAGCGAGCCAAGAGACCCAGTACTTC.

This clonotype was detected only a few times. This chain connects TRBV2 to TRBJ1-2; a possible D gene is TRBD1 (6 bases). Trimming left V 1 base short and J 2 bases short, with 8 bases between. Germline values: CDR1 SNHLY, CDR2 FYNNEI. CDR3 size: 14 residues. The CDR3 region is CASSEGQGNYGYTF. The CDR3 nucleotides read TGTGCCAGCAGTGAAGGTCAGGGGAACTATGGCTACACCTTC.

This clonotype occurred many times. The V and J genes are TRBV28 and TRBJ2-5; possibly TRBD2 for D (6 bases). V lost 8 bases and J 2 bases, leaving 12 bases between the germline ends. Germline loops: CDR1 MDHEN, CDR2 SYDVKM. The length of the CDR3 is 13 residues. CDR3 coding DNA: TGTGCCAGCGAACAGGAGGGACAAGAGACCCAGTACTTC. Translation gives CASEQEGQETQYF.

This clonotype was seen at least ten times. V is TRBV24-1 and J is TRBJ1-2; possibly TRBD1 for D (5 bases). The germline gives CDR1 KGHDR, CDR2 SFDVKD. The germline V and J ends were trimmed by 7 bases and 3 bases, with 11 bases remaining between them. This CDR3 comprises 13 residues. DNA for the CDR3: TGTGCCACCAGCGGGGGACCGGACTATGGCTACACCTTC. This sequence encodes CATSGGPDYGYTF.

This clonotype was seen ten or more times. This rearrangement joins TRBV12-3 or TRBV12-4 to TRBJ2-1; 10 bases align to TRBD2. The length of the CDR3 is 17 residues. V lost 4 bases to trimming and J lost 9 bases; unmatched junction nucleotides: 15. The CDR3: CASSSTYVTSGFGEQFF. For the CDR3, the DNA is TGTGCCAGCAGTTCAACCTATGTGACTAGCGGGTTTGGTGAGCAGTTCTTC.

This clonotype was observed many times. This sequence joins TRBV28 and TRBJ2-5; D may match TRBD1 or TRBD2 (6 bases each). The germline CDR1 and CDR2 sequences are MDHEN and SYDVKM. Between the trimmed V and J ends, which lost 3 bases and 5 bases, there was a span of 10 bases. The CDR3 runs 13 residues. This chain's CDR3 is CASSFGGRETQYF. DNA for the CDR3: TGTGCCAGCAGTTTTGGGGGGCGGGAGACCCAGTACTTC.

Only one count was recorded for this clonotype. The chain uses TRBV7-2 and TRBJ2-3, with 10 bases lining up with TRBD2. The length of the CDR3 is 16 residues. Per germline, CDR1 SGHTA and CDR2 FQGNSA. V dropped 1 base and J dropped 5; count of bases not matched to a gene: 6. The chain's CDR3 is CASSLVLAGGIDTQYF. As DNA, the CDR3 is TGTGCCAGCAGCTTAGTCTTAGCGGGAGGAATAGATACGCAGTATTTT.

The chain joins TRBV10-3 to TRBJ2-7; TRBD1 aligns across 12 bases. Germline values: CDR1 ENHRY, CDR2 SYGVKD. The CDR3 extends over 18 amino acids. V lost 3 bases and J lost 6; bases outside the gene matches: 15. DNA of the CDR3: TGTGCCATCAGTGATCCGACCGTCCGGGGACAGGGGGCAGGCGAGCAGTACTTC. Its protein product is CAISDPTVRGQGAGEQYF.

This clonotype was seen at least ten times. This chain joins TRBV2 and TRBJ1-5; possible D gene TRBD1, 5 bases. V lost 4 bases, J lost 6 bases, and 10 bases lay in between. There are 13 residues in the CDR3. The germline V gene encodes CDR1 SNHLY and CDR2 FYNNEI. In DNA, the CDR3 is TGTGCCAGCAGTGTAGGGGATGTTCAGCCCCAGCATTTT. This sequence encodes CASSVGDVQPQHF.

This clonotype has at least ten counts. This rearrangement joins TRBV2 to TRBJ2-3; D unclear. CDR1 SNHLY and CDR2 FYNNEI come from the germline V gene. The V end was cut by 1 base, the J end by 2 bases, with 4 bases between. The CDR3 runs 13 residues. Here the CDR3 reads CASSEDNTDTQYF. The CDR3, as DNA: TGTGCCAGCAGTGAAGACAACACAGATACGCAGTATTTT.